This is a list of T cell receptor beta chains from one sample in a study of human T cells and chemical hapten exposure. Each CDR3 protein gets one entry after TCRdb re-called the RACE reads with MiXCR. The sample yields around 71,000 distinct CDR3 sequences, 9.8% seen once. This specimen was whole blood, taken in connection with sensitization to the hapten diphenylcyclopropenone (DPC). Receptors originate from a woman in her thirties or forties with alopecia areata. Some clones in this sample may be carry-over from other donors' samples. Both conserved end residues are trimmed from each CDR3. Rows may omit the clone size; those that give it use once, few, many or a size class.

J: TRBJ1-5
length: 12
V: TRBV6-6
size: .
CDR3: ASSFGQNNQPQH

J: TRBJ2-1
length: 13
V: TRBV20-1
size: many
CDR3: SARSLAIPGNEQF

J: TRBJ2-5
length: 12
V: TRBV7-9
size: many
CDR3: ASSPGTSSETQY

J: TRBJ1-1
length: 13
V: TRBV5-6
size: .
CDR3: ASSPAYGIHTEAF

J: TRBJ1-2
length: 11
V: TRBV6-6
size: .
CDR3: ASSNWGNYGYT

J: TRBJ2-1
length: 12
V: TRBV6-2/TRBV6-3
size: many
CDR3: ASSYRLLYNEQF

J: TRBJ1-5
length: 11
V: TRBV10-1
size: few
CDR3: ASSATTRQPQH

J: TRBJ1-2
length: 10
V: TRBV7-2
size: many
CDR3: ASSLDGHGYT

J: TRBJ1-2
length: 13
V: TRBV6-2/TRBV6-3
size: .
CDR3: ASRRTQTGAYGYT

J: TRBJ1-2
length: 10
V: TRBV7-9
size: many
CDR3: ASRFREFGYT

J: TRBJ1-3
length: 12
V: TRBV19
size: few
CDR3: ASTPSNHGNTIY

J: TRBJ2-3
length: 15
V: TRBV6-5
size: few
CDR3: ASSYSWSSGFIDTQY

J: TRBJ2-3
length: 14
V: TRBV6-2/TRBV6-3
size: .
CDR3: ASSWTGGHGTDTQY

J: TRBJ2-3
length: 14
V: TRBV7-9
size: many
CDR3: ASSSEGGRRSDTQY

J: TRBJ2-1
length: 15
V: TRBV7-6
size: many
CDR3: ASSLGRGEVSYNEQF

J: TRBJ1-1
length: 13
V: TRBV25-1
size: many
CDR3: ATRDVGQGNTEAF

J: TRBJ2-7
length: 16
V: TRBV21-1
size: many
CDR3: ASSRRLRTGTAFYEQY

J: TRBJ2-2
length: 15
V: TRBV5-6
size: many
CDR3: ASSSRDRGWNTGELF

J: TRBJ1-2
length: 11
V: TRBV4-1
size: .
CDR3: ASSQTGVNGYT

J: TRBJ2-1
length: 10
V: TRBV3-1
size: medium-sized
CDR3: ASSHRIGEQF

J: TRBJ1-5
length: 12
V: TRBV6-2/TRBV6-3
size: many
CDR3: ASSVRVSNQPQH

J: TRBJ2-2
length: 13
V: TRBV2
size: few
CDR3: ASTRSASGTGELF

J: TRBJ2-5
length: 13
V: TRBV7-9
size: many
CDR3: ASSPDPGRVQTQY

J: TRBJ2-7
length: 11
V: TRBV11-2
size: many
CDR3: ASSFGGRVEQY

J: TRBJ1-1
length: 11
V: TRBV5-1
size: many
CDR3: ASSLGGRTEAF

J: TRBJ2-6
length: 16
V: TRBV5-4
size: .
CDR3: ASSPGGRYPPGANVLT

J: TRBJ2-5
length: 11
V: TRBV7-2
size: many
CDR3: ASSFGLGETQY

J: TRBJ1-4
length: 13
V: TRBV7-9
size: many
CDR3: ASSLDAGGEQKLF

J: TRBJ1-2
length: 12
V: TRBV6-1
size: many
CDR3: ASRGQGMFYGYT

J: TRBJ2-7
length: 11
V: TRBV27
size: many
CDR3: ASSLSGPYEQY

J: TRBJ2-7
length: 11
V: TRBV6-5
size: few
CDR3: ASSYDTSYEQY

J: TRBJ1-1
length: 10
V: TRBV7-6
size: few
CDR3: ASSPLETEAF

J: TRBJ1-4
length: 13
V: TRBV6-1
size: many
CDR3: ASSEGDSTNEKLF

J: TRBJ2-3
length: 13
V: TRBV7-2
size: many
CDR3: ASILAGLVTDTQY

J: TRBJ1-3
length: 15
V: TRBV7-8
size: .
CDR3: ASRDGGRGPSGNTIY

J: TRBJ1-2
length: 12
V: TRBV19
size: .
CDR3: ASRKQGAGDGYT

J: TRBJ1-6
length: 18
V: TRBV6-6
size: many
CDR3: ASSYPLGTSLSSYNSPLH

J: TRBJ2-3
length: 16
V: TRBV5-6
size: .
CDR3: ASSLALAKSTAPDTQY

J: TRBJ1-1
length: 14
V: TRBV14
size: many
CDR3: ASSQAEGRMNTEAF

J: TRBJ1-6
length: 12
V: TRBV6-5
size: few
CDR3: ASSLTAYNSPLH

J: TRBJ2-1
length: 14
V: TRBV20-1
size: many
CDR3: SARDQVWRSYNEQF

J: TRBJ2-7
length: 11
V: TRBV6-5
size: .
CDR3: ASSYGREGEQY

J: TRBJ1-2
length: 12
V: TRBV20-1
size: many
CDR3: SARPGQGSYGYT

J: TRBJ2-1
length: 13
V: TRBV20-1
size: .
CDR3: SARVSSGGAGEQF

J: TRBJ2-5
length: 12
V: TRBV5-1
size: many
CDR3: ASSLGSAKETQY

J: TRBJ1-3
length: 15
V: TRBV4-3
size: few
CDR3: ASSQDPQGAAGNTIY

J: TRBJ2-2
length: 14
V: TRBV7-9
size: .
CDR3: ASSQTRGQDRGELF

J: TRBJ2-1
length: 14
V: TRBV4-3
size: .
CDR3: ASSPQVLAGDNEQF

J: TRBJ1-1
length: 12
V: TRBV11-2
size: few
CDR3: ASKTGLGAVEAF